This T cell receptor (beta chain) was documented in a study of early T cells in non-severe SARS-CoV-2 infection. Across the whole study: Sequencing input comprised bulk RNA from unsorted whole blood; chain pairing was not available. Study-wide findings and caveats: Matching results from VDJdb favored anti-spike CD8 responses, leaving private and CD4 specificities undetected.

Germline lookup yields CDR1 SGHAT and CDR2 FQNNGV. The CDR3 loop spans 14 amino acids. Between the trimmed V and J ends, which lost 5 bases and 4 bases, there was a span of 14 bases. Tagging with unique molecular identifiers was applied to individual cDNA molecules. Via MiXCR, TCRdb re-called the 5' RACE reads, giving one row per CDR3 protein. The table includes about 21,000 distinct CDR3 sequences, about 5.7% detected once. Remarks on this clonotype: Its antigen is unknown.

This specimen consisted of whole blood, obtained at baseline. The chain employs TRBV11-2 and TRBJ2-5; perhaps TRBD2 as D (6 bases). The receptor comes from an adult who was a healthcare worker with PCR-confirmed SARS-CoV-2 infection or an uninfected control (not recorded which). The CDR3 DNA sequence: TGTGCCAGCAGCCCTCTCCGGGGAGGAGAGACCCAGTACTTC. Protein sequence: CASSPLRGGETQYF.